This entry is about one T cell receptor (beta chain). The antigen is undetermined. This sample is part of a study of CD8 T cells in ankylosing spondylitis. Study-wide results and caveats: Clones tied to disease were said to be significantly enriched in matched ankylosing spondylitis synovial fluid.

V lost 6 bases and J lost 1, with 11 bases in between. The CDR3 runs 15 residues. Germline V lookup: CDR1 KGHDR, CDR2 SFDVKD. Each CDR3 protein gets one entry after TCRdb re-called the 5' RACE reads with MiXCR. The data contain 350,000 to 450,000 distinct CDR3 sequences, approximately 20% of them seen just once; the ten biggest clones take up around 13%. The material sequenced was blood, either unsorted or a sorted T cell fraction (not recorded which). The rearrangement links TRBV24-1 to TRBJ2-2; tentatively, D is TRBD1 (7 bases). The clonotype comes from a male donor with ankylosing spondylitis or in good health (not recorded which). In DNA form, the CDR3 reads TGTGCCACCAGTCGGGGGACAGAGAACACCGGGGAGCTGTTTTTT. Translating it yields CATSRGTENTGELFF.